This TCR beta chain appears in the sequencing data of a study of human T cells and chemical hapten exposure. This clonotype has a handful of counts. What it binds is not known. Each CDR3 protein is one row after TCRdb ran MiXCR on the RACE reads. The top ten clones hold roughly 2.4% of a sample with under 450,000 distinct CDR3 sequences, roughly 4.8% of them seen once. Whole-study results and caveats: Counts of TCRs above 1 in 1000 frequency stayed unchanged with DPC sensitization.

Time point here: patch test 1, 2 weeks after DPC sensitization. Treatment denoted: therapeutic diphenylcyclopropenone sensitization with weekly scalp DPC. The clonotype originates from a woman aged 50 to 60 with alopecia areata. Some clones in this sample may be carry-over from other donors' samples. The starting material was whole blood, obtained in connection with sensitization to the hapten diphenylcyclopropenone (DPC).

CDR3 in amino acids: CATSARQGTPSTDTQYF. In nucleotides, the CDR3 is TGTGCCACCAGCGCCAGACAGGGGACTCCTAGCACAGATACGCAGTATTTT. The chain couples TRBV15 to TRBJ2-3, with 8 bases fitting TRBD1. V gave up 5 bases and J gave up 0 bases; unmatched junction bases: 10. Germline loops: CDR1 LNHNV, CDR2 YYDKDF (reference sequence). CDR3 length equals 17 residues.